This T cell receptor (beta chain) was found in a study of early T cells in non-severe SARS-CoV-2 infection. V was shortened by 8 bases and J by 4 bases, with 20 bases between the two germline ends. This CDR3 is built from 15 residues. Germline loops: CDR1 SGHTA, CDR2 FQGNSA. From the 5' RACE reads, TCRdb called clonotypes with MiXCR, one entry per CDR3 protein. Among about 80,000 distinct CDR3 sequences listed, 10% to 15% were seen once. Source: whole blood, taken at baseline. The chain is built from TRBV7-2 and TRBJ1-2; D call uncertain. This TCR derives from an adult who was a healthcare worker with PCR-confirmed SARS-CoV-2 infection or an uninfected control (not recorded which). The donor label of this sample is uncertain. The CDR3 region is CASGMVQQTIYGYTF. The CDR3 DNA sequence: TGTGCCAGCGGTATGGTCCAGCAGACAATCTATGGCTACACCTTC.